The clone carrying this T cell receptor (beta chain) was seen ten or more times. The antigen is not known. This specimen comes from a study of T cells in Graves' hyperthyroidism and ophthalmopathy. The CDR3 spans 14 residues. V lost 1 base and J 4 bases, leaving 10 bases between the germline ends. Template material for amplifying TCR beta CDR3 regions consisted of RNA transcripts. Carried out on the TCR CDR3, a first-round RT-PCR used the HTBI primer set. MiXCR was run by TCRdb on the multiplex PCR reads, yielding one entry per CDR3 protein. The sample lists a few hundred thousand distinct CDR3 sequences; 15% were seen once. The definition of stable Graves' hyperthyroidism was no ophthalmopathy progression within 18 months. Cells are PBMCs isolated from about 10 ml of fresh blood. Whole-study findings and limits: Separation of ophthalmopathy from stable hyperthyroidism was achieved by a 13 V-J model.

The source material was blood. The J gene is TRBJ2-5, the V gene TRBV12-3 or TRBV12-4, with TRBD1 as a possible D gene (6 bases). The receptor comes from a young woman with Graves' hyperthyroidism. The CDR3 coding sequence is TGTGCCAGCAGTTTAGACCCAGGGGCAGAGACCCAGTACTTC. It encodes CASSLDPGAETQYF.